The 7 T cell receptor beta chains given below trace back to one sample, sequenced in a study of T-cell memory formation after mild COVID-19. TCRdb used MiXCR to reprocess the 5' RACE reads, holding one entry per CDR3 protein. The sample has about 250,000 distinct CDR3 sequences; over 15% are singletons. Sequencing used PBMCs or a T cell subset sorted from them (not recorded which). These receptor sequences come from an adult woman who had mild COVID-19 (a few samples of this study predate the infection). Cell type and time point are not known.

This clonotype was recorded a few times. CDR3 nucleotides: TGTGCCAGCAGTTCGGCGGGACAGGGGATTTACGAGCAGTACTTC. It encodes CASSSAGQGIYEQYF. The chain couples TRBV6-5 to TRBJ2-7; 10 positions agree with TRBD1. The germline gives CDR1 MNHEY, CDR2 SVGAGI. The CDR3 is made up of 15 amino acids. V shed 4 bases, J shed 4 bases, and the junction held 7 bases outside the gene matches.

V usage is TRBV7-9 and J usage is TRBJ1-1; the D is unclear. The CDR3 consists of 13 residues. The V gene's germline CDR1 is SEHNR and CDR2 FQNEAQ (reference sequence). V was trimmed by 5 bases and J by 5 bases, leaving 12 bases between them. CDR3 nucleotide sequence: TGTGCCAGCAGCACAATGGGGTTGACTGAAGCTTTCTTT. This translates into CASSTMGLTEAFF.

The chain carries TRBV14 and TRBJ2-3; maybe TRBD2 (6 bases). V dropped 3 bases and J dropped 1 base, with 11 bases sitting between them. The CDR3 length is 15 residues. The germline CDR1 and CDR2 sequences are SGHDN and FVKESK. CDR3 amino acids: CASSQQRARTDTQYF. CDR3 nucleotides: TGTGCCAGCAGCCAGCAGCGGGCCCGCACAGATACGCAGTATTTT.

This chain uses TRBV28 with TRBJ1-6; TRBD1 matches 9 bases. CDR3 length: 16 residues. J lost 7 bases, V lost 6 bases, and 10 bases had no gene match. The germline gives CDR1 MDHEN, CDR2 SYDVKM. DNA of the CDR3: TGTGCCAGCAGCATAGTCACCGGGACAGGGAATTCACCCCTCCACTTT. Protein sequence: CASSIVTGTGNSPLHF.

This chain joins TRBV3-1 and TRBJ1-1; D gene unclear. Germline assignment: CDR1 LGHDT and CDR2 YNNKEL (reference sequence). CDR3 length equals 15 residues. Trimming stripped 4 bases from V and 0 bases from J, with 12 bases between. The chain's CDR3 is CASSPRSRLNTEAFF. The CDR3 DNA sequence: TGTGCCAGCAGCCCCCGGTCACGGTTGAACACTGAAGCTTTCTTT. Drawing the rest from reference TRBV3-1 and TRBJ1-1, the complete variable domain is DTAVSQTPKYLVTQMGNDKSIKCEQNLGHDTMYWYKQDSKKFLKIMFSYNNKELIINETVPNRFSPKSPDKAHLNLHINSLELGDSAVYFCASSPRSRLNTEAFFGQGTRLTVV.

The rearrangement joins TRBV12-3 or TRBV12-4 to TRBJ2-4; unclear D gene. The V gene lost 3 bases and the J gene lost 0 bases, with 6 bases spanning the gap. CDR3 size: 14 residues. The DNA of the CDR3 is TGTGCCAGCAGTTTTGCAGTAGCCAAAAACATTCAGTACTTC. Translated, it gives CASSFAVAKNIQYF.

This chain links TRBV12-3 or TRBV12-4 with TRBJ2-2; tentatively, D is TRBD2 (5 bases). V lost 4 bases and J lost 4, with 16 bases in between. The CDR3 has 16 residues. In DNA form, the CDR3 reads TGTGCCAGCAGTTCCCCTCGTGGCGGGTTCACCGGGGAGCTGTTTTTT. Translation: CASSSPRGGFTGELFF.